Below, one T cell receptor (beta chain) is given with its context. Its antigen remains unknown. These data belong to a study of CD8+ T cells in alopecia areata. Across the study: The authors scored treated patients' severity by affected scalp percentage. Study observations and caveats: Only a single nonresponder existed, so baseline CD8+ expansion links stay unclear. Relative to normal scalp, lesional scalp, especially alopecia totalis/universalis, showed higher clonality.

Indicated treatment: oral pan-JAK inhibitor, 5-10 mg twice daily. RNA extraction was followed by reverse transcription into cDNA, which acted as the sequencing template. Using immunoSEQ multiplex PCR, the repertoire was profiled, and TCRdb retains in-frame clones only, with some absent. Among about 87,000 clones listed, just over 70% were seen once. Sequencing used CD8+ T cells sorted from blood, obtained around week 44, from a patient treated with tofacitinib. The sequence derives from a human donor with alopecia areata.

In DNA, the CDR3 is TGTGCCAGCAGCTTAGAGGGCTTAGCCGGTGGAAACATTCAGTACTTC. Translated, it gives CASSLEGLAGGNIQYF. The chain uses TRBV7-9 and TRBJ2-4; D is uncertain. Germline V lookup: CDR1 SEHNR, CDR2 FQNEAQ (reference sequence). CDR3 length: 16 amino acids. V shed 1 base and J shed 6 bases, with 16 bases lying between them.